The T cell receptor (beta chain) described here comes from a study of blood T cell repertoires in COVID-19. This clone was seen a few times. The CDR3 extends over 14 amino acids. V was trimmed by 5 bases and J by 1 base, leaving 11 bases between them. CDR1 and CDR2 from the germline V gene are SGHVS and FQNEAQ. Patients from Seattle were sampled longitudinally, starting during active infection. TCRdb keeps only in-frame clones here, not all; method: immunoSEQ multiplex PCR. Among about 250,000 clones listed, about 82% were seen once. The sequence was obtained from a woman older than 75 with COVID-19, enrolled during active disease. The chain employs TRBV7-8 and TRBJ1-1; tentatively, D is TRBD1 (5 bases). The sequencing input was peripheral blood. The CDR3 DNA follows: TGTGCCAGCAGCCCCGGCAGGGCGAACACTGAAGCTTTCTTT. It codes for CASSPGRANTEAFF.